The 24 T cell receptor beta chains in this list originate from one sample, sequenced in a study of CD8 T cells in Susac syndrome. Reverse transcription used roughly 0.45 to 1 ug RNA and random hexamers. Each CDR3 protein gets one entry after TCRdb re-called the immunoSEQ multiplex PCR reads with MiXCR. This table holds some 120,000 distinct CDR3 sequences, approximately 95% found once. The sequencing input was CD8+ T cells from PBMCs. The receptors here all came from a human donor with multiple sclerosis.

The genes are TRBV7-8 and TRBJ1-5; D remains unclear. CDR1 is SGHVS and CDR2 is FQNEAQ in the germline V gene. The CDR3 sequence is 16 residues long. Between the trimmed V and J ends, which lost 5 bases and 0 bases, there was a span of 14 bases. CDR3 nucleotides: TGTGCCAGCAGCCGGGAAGGGCCCTATAGCAATCAGCCCCAGCATTTT. Protein sequence: CASSREGPYSNQPQHF.

The rearrangement uses TRBV7-9 and TRBJ2-4, with 15 nucleotides matching TRBD2. Germline V gene data show CDR1 as SEHNR and CDR2 as FQNEAQ (reference sequence). J gave up 7 bases and V 3 bases, and 7 bases lay outside the gene matches. This CDR3 comprises 17 residues. CDR3 nucleotides: TGTGCCAGCAGCTTCCCGGGACTAGCGGGAGGTGGGAACATTCAGTACTTC. Its protein is CASSFPGLAGGGNIQYF.

The rearrangement links TRBV5-1 to TRBJ2-7; no firm D call. Germline V gives CDR1 SGHRS, CDR2 YFSETQ. This CDR3 contains 13 residues. Trimming took off 3 bases at V and 4 bases at J, with 11 bases between the two ends. The CDR3 DNA sequence: TGCGCCAGCAGCTCCACGGCCGCATACGAGCAGTACTTC. Translating it yields CASSSTAAYEQYF.

The J gene is TRBJ1-2, the V gene TRBV3-1, with D maybe TRBD1 (6 bases). This CDR3 has 14 residues. Trimming removed 4 bases from V and 8 bases from J, with 17 bases in between. Germline V lookup: CDR1 LGHDT, CDR2 YNNKEL (reference sequence). Written as DNA, the CDR3 is TGTGCCAGCAGCCCCCGGAGGGGGGGGGAAGGCTACACCTTC. Protein product: CASSPRRGGEGYTF.

The chain employs TRBV27 and TRBJ1-1; no clear D. The germline gives CDR1 MNHEY, CDR2 SMNVEV (reference sequence). The CDR3 loop spans 16 amino acids. Between the trimmed V and J ends, which lost 2 bases and 1 base, there was a span of 14 bases. The CDR3 DNA reads as TGTGCCAGCAGTTTAATTCAGTCCTCAGGGAACACTGAAGCTTTCTTT. This gives the protein CASSLIQSSGNTEAFF.

The table lists this clonotype with a count of one. The gene calls are TRBV7-9 and TRBJ1-1; 7 bases are shared with TRBD1. This CDR3 has 15 amino acids. Germline V gene lookup returns CDR1 SEHNR and CDR2 FQNEAQ (reference sequence). V lost 6 bases to trimming and J lost 0 bases; unmatched junction nucleotides: 7. The CDR3 loop reads CASRQRGGLNTEAFF. In nucleotides, the CDR3 is TGTGCCAGCAGACAAAGAGGGGGCTTGAACACTGAAGCTTTCTTT.

The rearrangement joins TRBV7-3 to TRBJ2-3; D not certain. Germline assignment: CDR1 SGHTA and CDR2 FQGTGA. Deletions cut 5 bases from V and 6 bases from J, with 9 bases between. CDR3 length equals 12 residues. In DNA form, the CDR3 reads TGTGCCAGCAGCGACTCCTTGGATACGCAGTATTTT. Protein product: CASSDSLDTQYF. Drawing the rest from reference TRBV7-3 and TRBJ2-3, the complete variable domain is GAGVSQTPSNKVTEKGKYVELRCDPISGHTALYWYRQSLGQGPEFLIYFQGTGAADDSGLPNDRFFAVRPEGSVSTLKIQRTERGDSAVYLCASSDSLDTQYFGPGTRLTVL.

This chain uses TRBV19 with TRBJ2-2; 10 positions match TRBD2. V dropped 0 bases and J dropped 4; count of bases not matched to a gene: 8. This CDR3 is built from 18 residues. Per the germline V gene, CDR1 is LNHDA and CDR2 is SQIVND (reference sequence). In DNA form, the CDR3 reads TGTGCCAGTAGTATAGAACGGACTAGCGGACCGAGCACCGGGGAGCTGTTTTTT. This codes for CASSIERTSGPSTGELFF.

The gene calls are TRBV7-6 and TRBJ1-5, with a possible D match to TRBD1 (5 bases). From germline, CDR1 is SGHVS and CDR2 FNYEAQ. The CDR3 consists of 15 residues. V dropped 5 bases and J dropped 7 bases, with 18 bases sitting between them. The CDR3 DNA reads TGTGCCAGCAGCGACACCCAGGGATCGGGGCAGCCCCAGCATTTT. Translating it yields CASSDTQGSGQPQHF.

The V call is TRBV6-4, the J call TRBJ2-5; weak D call: TRBD2 (5 bases). V lost 6 bases, J lost 5 bases, and 19 bases lay in between. The CDR3 is made up of 15 amino acids. CDR1 and CDR2 from the germline V gene are MRHNA and SNTAGT. The CDR3, as DNA: TGTGCCAGCAGACCCGGACTGGGCGATTTTGAGACCCAGTACTTC. Translating it yields CASRPGLGDFETQYF.

The chain carries TRBV6-4 and TRBJ2-2; 9 bases agree with TRBD2. This CDR3 has 16 amino acids. V lost 3 bases, J lost 4 bases, and 6 bases stayed unmatched. Germline V gives CDR1 MRHNA, CDR2 SNTAGT. The CDR3 DNA reads as TGTGCCAGCAGTGAAACTAGCGGGTCGGGCACCGGGGAGCTGTTTTTT. It codes for CASSETSGSGTGELFF.

The chain links TRBV5-4 to TRBJ2-7; possibly TRBD2 for D (6 bases). The CDR3 sequence is 13 residues long. Trimming pared 3 bases from V and 5 bases from J, leaving 12 bases between. The germline CDR1 and CDR2 sequences are SGHNT and YYREEE (reference sequence). The CDR3 DNA reads as TGTGCCAGCAGCTCCAGACTAGATCACGAGCAGTACGTC. Translating it yields CASSSRLDHEQYV.

V and J are TRBV9 and TRBJ2-3; 9 bases agree with TRBD1. Germline V gives CDR1 SGDLS, CDR2 YYNGEE. V trimming: 1 base; J trimming: 4 bases; junction bases outside the gene matches: 1. This CDR3 has 14 residues. DNA of the CDR3: TGTGCCAGCAGCGTAACAGGGGGCCCAGATACGCAGTATTTT. Residues: CASSVTGGPDTQYF.

V is TRBV9 and J is TRBJ2-5, with 7 bases fitting TRBD1. The CDR3 runs to 14 residues. CDR1 and CDR2 (germline): SGDLS, YYNGEE. V shed 4 bases, J shed 3 bases, and the junction held 6 bases outside the gene matches. CDR3 loop: CASSHTGAEETQYF. CDR3 nucleotides: TGTGCCAGCAGCCATACAGGGGCCGAAGAGACCCAGTACTTC.

The chain combines TRBV20-1 with TRBJ2-7, with D maybe TRBD2 (5 bases). Trimming took off 4 bases at V and 3 bases at J, with 16 bases between the two ends. Germline assignment: CDR1 DFQATT and CDR2 SNEGSKA (reference sequence). There are 14 residues in the CDR3. For the CDR3, the DNA is TGCAGTGCTAATCCCCGGACCGGACTCTACGAGCAGTACTTC. Amino acid sequence: CSANPRTGLYEQYF.

CDR3 residues: CATSRGAGANVLTF. CDR3 DNA: TGTGCCACCAGCAGGGGCGCGGGGGCCAACGTCCTGACTTTC. This sequence joins TRBV15 and TRBJ2-6; D gene unclear. Germline CDR1 reads LNHNV; CDR2 reads YYDKDF (reference sequence). This CDR3 comprises 14 residues. Trimming removed 3 bases from V and 4 bases from J, with 7 bases in between.

The chain joins TRBV5-6 to TRBJ1-1; D ambiguous. The CDR3 is made up of 17 amino acids. The V end lost 3 bases, the J end lost 1 base, and 19 bases lay between the germline ends. Germline CDR1 and CDR2: SGHDT and YYEEEE. Here the CDR3 reads CASSYDIIGEGNTEAFF. As DNA, the CDR3 is TGTGCCAGCAGCTACGATATTATCGGGGAGGGGAACACTGAAGCTTTCTTT. The complete variable domain, with remaining parts taken from reference TRBV5-6 and TRBJ1-1, reads DAGVTQSPTHLIKTRGQQVTLRCSPKSGHDTVSWYQQALGQGPQFIFQYYEEEERQRGNFPDRFSGHQFPNYSSELNVNALLLGDSALYLCASSYDIIGEGNTEAFFGQGTRLTVV.

The V gene is TRBV7-9, the J gene TRBJ2-2, with D tentatively TRBD2 (5 bases). Germline lookup yields CDR1 SEHNR and CDR2 FQNEAQ (reference sequence). V was trimmed by 5 bases and J by 7 bases, leaving 8 bases between them. The CDR3 contains 12 residues. This CDR3 reads CASSGGGGELFF. CDR3 nucleotides: TGTGCCAGCAGCGGAGGAGGCGGGGAGCTGTTTTTT.

V usage is TRBV20-1 and J usage is TRBJ1-5; D gene unclear. The V end lost 3 bases, the J end lost 2 bases, and 8 bases lay between the germline ends. From germline, CDR1 is DFQATT and CDR2 SNEGSKA (reference sequence). This CDR3 region has 13 residues. The CDR3 region has the DNA TGCAGTGCTAGCCCGGTGGGCAATCAGCCCCAGCATTTT. Translating it yields CSASPVGNQPQHF.

The chain couples TRBV6-1 to TRBJ2-1, with 9 nucleotides matching TRBD1. Germline loops: CDR1 MNHNS, CDR2 SASEGT. There are 16 residues in the CDR3. J was trimmed by 5 bases and V by 2 bases; bases with no gene match: 7. The CDR3 nucleotides are TGTGCCAGCAGTGAAAGGGACAGGGTAATGAACAATGAGCAGTTCTTC. This sequence encodes CASSERDRVMNNEQFF.

The DNA for the CDR3 is TGTGCCAGCAGCGTAGTTGGCGGCTACAATGAGCAGTTCTTC. This sequence encodes CASSVVGGYNEQFF. The gene calls are TRBV9 and TRBJ2-1; D is ambiguous. V lost 0 bases and J lost 3, with 7 bases in between. This CDR3 contains 14 residues. Germline CDR1 reads SGDLS; CDR2 reads YYNGEE.

CDR3 in amino acids: CASSLAGSGAETQYF. The CDR3, as DNA: TGTGCCAGCAGCTTAGCGGGTAGCGGGGCGGAGACCCAGTACTTC. This chain uses TRBV7-8 with TRBJ2-5; TRBD2 aligns across 8 bases. The CDR3 has 15 residues. The germline gives CDR1 SGHVS, CDR2 FQNEAQ. V lost 0 bases to trimming and J lost 5 bases; unmatched junction nucleotides: 5.

The chain is built from TRBV3-1 and TRBJ2-7; D is undetermined. The germline gives CDR1 LGHDT, CDR2 YNNKEL (reference sequence). The CDR3 has 12 residues. Trimming took off 3 bases at V and 8 bases at J, with 11 bases between the two ends. CDR3 in amino acids: CASSHPDVQQYF. Here the CDR3 DNA reads TGTGCCAGCAGCCACCCCGACGTGCAGCAGTACTTC.

The rearrangement uses TRBV20-1 and TRBJ2-1, with D hard to call. The germline gives CDR1 DFQATT, CDR2 SNEGSKA (reference sequence). The CDR3 runs to 13 residues. The ends were cut back, 3 bases at V and 1 base at J, with 7 bases in the middle. CDR3 nucleotide sequence: TGCAGTGCTAGCTCTGGGTCCTACAATGAGCAGTTCTTC. Protein product: CSASSGSYNEQFF.